The 21 T cell receptor beta chains below come from one sample, sequenced in a study of cytomegalovirus exposure and HLA in healthy donors. Using immunoSEQ multiplex PCR, the repertoire was profiled, and TCRdb retains in-frame clones only, with some absent. The repertoire holds about 360,000 clones, with just over 85% as singletons. Sequenced sample: PBMCs. All receptors come from a woman in her late teens or twenties in good health and CMV-seronegative.

The chain employs TRBV4-2 and TRBJ2-7, with TRBD2 matching over 12 bases. This CDR3 region has 15 residues. Trimming removed 3 bases from V and 2 bases from J; junction bases left unmatched: 2. Germline V gene data show CDR1 as LGHNA and CDR2 as YNFKEQ. The CDR3 region has the DNA TGTGCCAGCAGCCACGGACTAGCGGGAACCTACGAGCAGTACTTC. Protein: CASSHGLAGTYEQYF.

The chain combines TRBV6-5 with TRBJ1-1, with TRBD1 matching over 8 bases. Germline values: CDR1 MNHEY, CDR2 SVGAGI. Trimming took 7 bases from V and 4 from J; bases not matched to a gene: 8. This CDR3 region has 14 residues. The CDR3 here is CASTTAGGGTEAFF. The CDR3 region has the DNA TGTGCCAGCACCACGGCAGGGGGCGGCACTGAAGCTTTCTTT.

This clone was recorded once. The rearrangement uses TRBV27 and TRBJ2-7; D is perhaps TRBD2 (5 bases). Trimming left V 4 bases short and J 2 bases short, with 18 bases between. This CDR3 has 16 amino acids. CDR1 and CDR2 (germline): MNHEY, SMNVEV (reference sequence). Here the CDR3 reads CASSSTPGRGTYEQYF. CDR3 nucleotides: TGTGCCAGCAGTTCCACCCCCGGAAGAGGGACCTACGAGCAGTACTTC.

J is TRBJ1-5 and V is TRBV27; D unresolved. Germline assignment: CDR1 MNHEY and CDR2 SMNVEV (reference sequence). V gave up 5 bases and J gave up 0 bases, with 14 bases separating them. CDR3 length equals 16 residues. CDR3 coding DNA: TGTGCCAGCAGTGAAACGCGAGGCTATAGCAATCAGCCCCAGCATTTT. Encoded protein: CASSETRGYSNQPQHF.

The CDR3 coding sequence is TGCGCCAGCAGCCAATCTGGGGGCGGGGGCCGCCCGTCCCAGCATTTT. Its translation is CASSQSGGGGRPSQHF. The rearrangement uses TRBV4-1 and TRBJ1-5, with D perhaps TRBD1 (6 bases). Trimming removed 2 bases at V and 11 bases at J, with 22 bases between. The CDR3 runs 16 residues. Germline assignment: CDR1 MGHRA and CDR2 YSYEKL.

This clone came up once. The chain joins TRBV2 to TRBJ2-3, with 10 bases identical to TRBD2. The CDR3 sequence is 16 residues long. The J segment lost 8 bases and the V segment lost 2 bases, leaving 10 bases of the junction unmatched. Germline CDR1 reads SNHLY; CDR2 reads FYNNEI. As DNA, the CDR3 is TGTGCCAGCAGTGAATCCCCTAGCGGGGGTTCAGGTACGCAGTATTTT. As protein: CASSESPSGGSGTQYF.

CDR3 amino acids: CASSLSSYEQYF. The CDR3 DNA follows: TGTGCCAGCAGTTTGAGCTCCTACGAGCAGTACTTC. V usage is TRBV28 and J usage is TRBJ2-7; D not resolved. Germline lookup yields CDR1 MDHEN and CDR2 SYDVKM. The CDR3 has 12 amino acids. V lost 3 bases and J 0 bases, leaving 3 bases between the germline ends.

About this clone: Other DNA sequences within the sample encode an identical CDR3. This rearrangement joins TRBV27 to TRBJ1-2; a weak D match, TRBD1 (5 bases). V lost 3 bases to trimming and J lost 0 bases, with 8 bases between them. Looked up from germline, CDR1 is MNHEY and CDR2 is SMNVEV (reference sequence). This CDR3 is 14 amino acids long. The CDR3 loop is CASSFGGSNYGYTF. Written as DNA, the CDR3 is TGTGCCAGCAGTTTCGGGGGTTCTAACTATGGCTACACCTTC.

The rearrangement joins TRBV30 to TRBJ2-7; D possibly corresponds to TRBD2 (6 bases). Germline lookup yields CDR1 GTSNPN and CDR2 SVGIG (reference sequence). V was pared by 3 bases and J by 2 bases, with 20 bases between. There are 16 residues in the CDR3. CDR3 region: CAWSRLAGSTPYEQYF. CDR3 bases: TGTGCCTGGAGCCGTCTGGCGGGGTCCACTCCCTACGAGCAGTACTTC.

The rearrangement joins TRBV5-1 to TRBJ2-1; 9 bases fit TRBD1. V shed 4 bases, J shed 9 bases, and the junction held 5 bases outside the gene matches. The CDR3 covers 13 residues. Germline V gene sequence: CDR1 SGHRS, CDR2 YFSETQ. CDR3 amino acids: CASSPTGGGEQFF. The CDR3 nucleotides are TGCGCCAGCAGCCCCACAGGGGGCGGTGAGCAGTTCTTC.

The chain combines TRBV6-1 with TRBJ2-6; the match to TRBD1 covers 7 bases. V dropped 10 bases and J dropped 4; count of bases not matched to a gene: 10. CDR3 size: 15 residues. Germline CDR1 is MNHNS and CDR2 is SASEGT. This CDR3 reads CAITLTGQGANVLTF. The CDR3 bases are TGTGCCATCACCCTGACAGGGCAAGGGGCCAACGTCCTGACTTTC.

This clone appeared once. V and J are TRBV2 and TRBJ1-2; weak D call: TRBD1 (6 bases). The CDR3 covers 17 residues. Germline values: CDR1 SNHLY, CDR2 FYNNEI. V was shortened by 2 bases and J by 4 bases, with 20 bases between the two germline ends. CDR3 protein: CASSERTGQIRPYGYTF. The CDR3 bases are TGTGCCAGCAGTGAACGGACCGGACAGATCAGACCCTATGGCTACACCTTC.

The J gene is TRBJ1-6, the V gene TRBV6-6; no firm D call. This CDR3 region has 14 residues. V dropped 2 bases and J dropped 9 bases, with 11 bases sitting between them. From germline, CDR1 is MNHNY and CDR2 SVGAGI (reference sequence). The DNA for the CDR3 is TGTGCCAGCAGTTACGCCAGTAGCGGTTCACCCCTCCACTTT. As protein: CASSYASSGSPLHF.

The chain links TRBV28 to TRBJ2-3, with 11 bases fitting TRBD1. The CDR3 spans 16 residues. Germline values: CDR1 MDHEN, CDR2 SYDVKM. J was trimmed by 2 bases and V by 10 bases; bases with no gene match: 11. The CDR3 DNA reads as TGTGCCACCGGGGGGGGACAGGGGGATATCACAGATACGCAGTATTTT. Translation: CATGGGQGDITDTQYF.

The V call is TRBV10-3, the J call TRBJ1-6; D gene ambiguous. Per germline, CDR1 ENHRY and CDR2 SYGVKD. This CDR3 has 13 residues. V lost 3 bases, J lost 11 bases, and 11 bases lay in between. Here the CDR3 reads CAISDEGGTPLHF. The CDR3 DNA is TGTGCCATCAGTGACGAGGGCGGGACACCCCTCCACTTT.

To note about this clone: Additional DNA sequences in this sample encode the identical CDR3. The chain has TRBV11-2 and TRBJ2-7; D unclear. The CDR3 length is 11 residues. Germline values: CDR1 SGHAT, CDR2 FQNNGV. The ends were cut back, 2 bases at V and 6 bases at J, with 5 bases in the middle. Here the CDR3 reads CASSLTGEQYF. The CDR3 DNA sequence: TGTGCCAGCAGCTTAACGGGCGAGCAGTACTTC.

This clone was picked up many times. V gene TRBV7-6 combines with J gene TRBJ2-5, with 13 bases that match TRBD2. The CDR3 contains 16 residues. CDR1 is SGHVS, CDR2 FNYEAQ, per germline. The J segment lost 2 bases and the V segment lost 5 bases, leaving 5 bases of the junction unmatched. CDR3 loop: CASSLGTSGMQETQYF. The CDR3 DNA reads as TGTGCCAGCAGCCTTGGGACTAGCGGGATGCAAGAGACCCAGTACTTC.

The chain joins TRBV11-2 to TRBJ2-2; D gene uncertain. CDR3 size: 12 residues. Germline CDR1 reads SGHAT; CDR2 reads FQNNGV. V lost 2 bases and J lost 5, with 3 bases in between. The CDR3 DNA follows: TGTGCCAGCAGCTTAATAACCGGGGAGCTGTTTTTT. The encoded protein is CASSLITGELFF.

This clone occurred once. The chain has TRBV7-9 and TRBJ2-1, with D tentatively TRBD1 (6 bases). CDR3 size: 15 residues. Trimming removed 8 bases at V and 6 bases at J, with 20 bases between. The germline V gene has CDR1 SEHNR and CDR2 FQNEAQ (reference sequence). This chain's CDR3 is CASSPGAGHTNEQFF. As DNA, the CDR3 is TGTGCCAGCTCCCCAGGGGCGGGCCATACCAATGAGCAGTTCTTC.

The chain recombines TRBV4-1 with TRBJ1-2; TRBD1 matches at 8 bases. Germline V lookup: CDR1 MGHRA, CDR2 YSYEKL. V shed 4 bases and J 2 bases; nucleotides not matched to a gene: 3. The CDR3 runs 14 residues. The chain's CDR3 is CASSPGQGNYGYTF. In DNA, the CDR3 is TGCGCCAGCAGCCCCGGACAGGGCAACTATGGCTACACCTTC.

The rearrangement links TRBV7-6 to TRBJ2-1; tentative D call: TRBD2 (5 bases). This CDR3 spans 17 amino acids. The V gene's germline CDR1 is SGHVS and CDR2 FNYEAQ. Trimming pared 1 base from V and 0 bases from J, leaving 13 bases between. CDR3 region: CASSLVLMGSSYNEQFF. In nucleotides, the CDR3 is TGTGCCAGCAGCTTAGTTTTAATGGGGAGCTCCTACAATGAGCAGTTCTTC.